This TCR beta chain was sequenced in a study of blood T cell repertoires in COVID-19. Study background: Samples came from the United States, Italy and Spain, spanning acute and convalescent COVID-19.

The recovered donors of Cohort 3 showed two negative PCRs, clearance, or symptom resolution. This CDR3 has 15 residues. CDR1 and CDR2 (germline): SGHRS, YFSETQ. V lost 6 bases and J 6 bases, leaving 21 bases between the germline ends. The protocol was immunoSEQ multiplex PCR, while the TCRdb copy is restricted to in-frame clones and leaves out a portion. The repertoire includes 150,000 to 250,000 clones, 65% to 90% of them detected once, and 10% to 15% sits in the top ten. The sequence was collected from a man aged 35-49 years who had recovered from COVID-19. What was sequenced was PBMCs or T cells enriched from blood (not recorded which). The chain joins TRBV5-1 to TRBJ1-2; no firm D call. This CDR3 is CASTFSNTDYNGYTF. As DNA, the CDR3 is TGCGCCAGCACATTCTCGAACACGGACTACAATGGCTACACCTTC.